This entry describes one T cell receptor beta chain. The antigen it recognizes is unknown. One base away there is no much larger clone; base qualities are not given. Systemically healthy Caucasian individuals from Russia, around 38 in total and aged roughly 6 to 95 years, were included as donors. Each donor gave ten milliliters of peripheral blood, drawn into EDTA-treated Vacutainer tubes. PBMCs were isolated by Ficoll-Paque density-gradient centrifugation, with at least 6 million obtained per sample. Total RNA was extracted from PBMCs with Trizol reagent, with at least 6 micrograms obtained per sample. For every donor, flow cytometry on a PBMC aliquot measured the percentage of naive CD45RAhigh/CD27high T cells. The library was prepared using 5' RACE. Sequencing was performed on an Illumina HiSeq 2500. A second roughly 6 to 12 cycle PCR used a sample-barcoded 5' primer and a J-beta primer mix. A template-switch 5' adaptor carrying 12 random nucleotides introduced a unique molecular identifier onto each TCR beta cDNA molecule. Each sample yielded at least 2.5 million CDR3-containing paired-end reads. All of the RNA was converted into first-strand cDNA using the Mint cDNA synthesis kit, with a TRBC-specific oligonucleotide serving as the primer. After uracil-DNA glycosylase treatment, a first 18-cycle PCR used universal primers M1SS and BC2_uni_R on all cDNA. The published analysis was carried out like this. Each sample was normalized by randomly selecting 1 million high-quality reads, each carrying a distinct molecular identifier. Reads sharing molecular identifiers were discarded rather than binned into consensus sequences. MiTCR, set to a Q25 quality threshold and the strictest error-elimination algorithm, was used for CDR3 identification, clonotype clustering and error correction. A nonparametric unseen species model with Euler transformation was used to estimate a lower bound on total TCR beta diversity. TCRdb ran its own pipeline on the public reads, namely fastp trimming at Q25 and MiXCR clone calling, and kept in-frame beta chains. Merged by CDR3 protein, the rows form single entries marked with the most common genes and DNA. The V and J calls and clone size come from TCRdb's table, not from the authors' own analysis. The sample table lists 2 million or so distinct CDR3 sequences, 49% of them with a count of one. The ten top clones hold over 2% of the sample.

This entry comes from a study of blood T cells in healthy people across ages (dated by TCRdb to the mid-2010s). Notes on the research overall: Template switching captured roughly one uniquely barcoded TCR beta cDNA molecule per two T cells in model experiments. The donors were divided into four age groups: young (average approximately 17 years), middle-aged (about 39), aged (around 67) and long-lived (82). The study analyzed two additional independent replicas of 1 million unique cDNA reads from the same blood draw for two donors, one aged 18 to 30 and one aged 80 or older. Using deep sequencing normalized with unique cDNA molecular identifiers, the study measured how TCR beta repertoire diversity changes with age. To avoid experimental bias, donors of different ages were distributed randomly across sequencing lanes.

Findings and caveats that apply to the study as a whole: The long-lived group showed more naive CD4+ T cells, fewer expanded clones and increased TCR diversity than the aged group, suggesting age selection. Estimates of total diversity based on one million sequenced T cells were regarded as lower bounds and as underestimates. Because profiling used bulk unsorted PBMCs, naive and antigen-experienced compartments could not be compared conclusively. A strong correlation was found between observed TCR beta diversity and the percentage of naive T cells measured by flow cytometry. The CMV infection status of donors was not known, potentially confounding age-related changes in expanded clonotypes. Observed TCR beta diversity per million T cells fell roughly linearly with age, and a significant reduction was already apparent by age roughly 41.

The CDR3 goes from the cysteine to the phenylalanine over 18 residues. The retained sequence is limited to the CDR3, 54 bases, with the frame set at the first base. The germline V gene encodes CDR1 SGHTA and CDR2 FQGNSA. V lost 1 base and J lost 0 bases; the stretch between them is 18 bases long. This TCR was recovered from a woman between 35 and 50 years old in good health. This chain is built from TRBV7-2 and TRBJ1-2, with TRBD1 as a weak D call on 5 bases. The source material was blood. The CDR3 corresponds to CASSLVVAGGTPNYGYTF. The bases are TGTGCCAGCAGCTTAGTCGTCGCAGGCGGGACTCCTAACTATGGCTACACCTTC.